This entry lists 30 T cell receptor beta chains sequenced from one sample in a study of beta chain features in type 1 diabetes. Expressed TCRB transcripts were sequenced, since all the RNA that had been isolated was reverse transcribed. This table comes from immunoSEQ multiplex PCR, and its TCRdb copy is limited to in-frame clones, with some not included. The sample holds about 900,000 clones, roughly 15% seen once. The source material was naive CD4+ T cells from blood. The receptors were sampled from a young woman in good health.

On this clone: This same CDR3 is encoded by further DNA sequences in the sample. The chain employs TRBV7-9 and TRBJ2-1; D may correspond to TRBD1 or TRBD2 (6 bases each). CDR3 length equals 16 residues. CDR1 SEHNR and CDR2 FQNEAQ come from the germline V gene (reference sequence). The V end was cut by 1 base, the J end by 4 bases, with 14 bases between. This CDR3 is CASSLGAGGPYNEQFF. The CDR3 coding sequence is TGTGCCAGCAGCTTAGGGGCTGGGGGGCCTTACAATGAGCAGTTCTTC.

The chain links TRBV9 to TRBJ1-2; 8 bases agree with TRBD1. CDR1 SGDLS and CDR2 YYNGEE come from the germline V gene. The V and J ends lost 0 bases and 6 bases, in that order; junction bases with no gene match: 4. The CDR3 loop spans 14 amino acids. This CDR3 reads CASSVGQGSNGYTF. CDR3 bases: TGTGCCAGCAGCGTAGGACAGGGGAGTAATGGCTACACCTTC.

Here the CDR3 reads CASSLAGEQFF. The CDR3 nucleotides read TGCGCCAGCAGCTTGGCCGGTGAGCAGTTCTTC. The chain uses TRBV5-1 and TRBJ2-1; D unclear. In germline, CDR1 is SGHRS, CDR2 YFSETQ. V was clipped by 0 bases and J by 9 bases, with 4 bases between them. This CDR3 region has 11 residues.

This clone has just a few counts. The CDR3 loop is CASSIDPGTSDQRKETQYF. CDR3 coding DNA: TGTGCCAGTAGTATAGATCCTGGGACTAGCGACCAGCGAAAAGAGACCCAGTACTTC. The chain recombines TRBV19 with TRBJ2-5; 10 positions agree with TRBD2. J was trimmed by 3 bases and V by 0 bases; bases with no gene match: 13. Per the germline V gene, CDR1 is LNHDA and CDR2 is SQIVND (reference sequence). The length of the CDR3 is 19 residues.

This clone has more than one count but fewer than ten. This chain connects TRBV11-2 to TRBJ1-3, with D unclear. The CDR3 covers 15 residues. Between the trimmed V and J ends, which lost 3 bases and 0 bases, there was a span of 9 bases. CDR1 is SGHAT, CDR2 FQNNGV, per germline. The CDR3: CASSLGFFSGNTIYF. In DNA form, the CDR3 reads TGTGCCAGCAGCTTGGGGTTCTTCTCTGGAAACACCATATATTTT.

In this sample, this clone turned up a few times. The gene calls are TRBV28 and TRBJ2-5; 8 positions agree with TRBD1. This CDR3 region has 15 residues. The trim removed 5 bases at V and 2 bases at J, leaving 7 bases unmatched. The germline V gene encodes CDR1 MDHEN and CDR2 SYDVKM. Here the CDR3 DNA reads TGTGCCAGCAGTAGGGGACAGGCCCGTCAAGAGACCCAGTACTTC. Its protein product is CASSRGQARQETQYF.

In this sample, this clone turned up a few times. The chain links TRBV19 to TRBJ2-7; 10 bases agree with TRBD2. The trim removed 5 bases at V and 1 base at J, leaving 8 bases unmatched. This CDR3 comprises 16 residues. The germline CDR1 and CDR2 sequences are LNHDA and SQIVND (reference sequence). Here the CDR3 DNA reads TGTGCCAGTAGTTCACCTAGCGGGAGAGGTTCCTACGAGCAGTACTTC. Its protein is CASSSPSGRGSYEQYF.

The chain carries TRBV18 and TRBJ1-2; D may be TRBD1 (5 bases). The CDR3 covers 15 residues. Trimming stripped 2 bases from V and 0 bases from J, with 10 bases between. Germline V gene lookup returns CDR1 KGHSH and CDR2 LQKENI. CDR3 loop: CASSPFLGANYGYTF. In nucleotides, the CDR3 is TGTGCCAGCTCACCATTTTTGGGGGCTAACTATGGCTACACCTTC.

The table lists this clone with a few counts. This rearrangement joins TRBV28 to TRBJ2-1; 7 positions agree with TRBD1. The CDR3 is 14 residues long. The V gene's germline CDR1 is MDHEN and CDR2 SYDVKM. The V and J ends lost 4 bases and 7 bases, in that order; junction bases with no gene match: 7. CDR3 nucleotides: TGTGCCAGCAGTTCCCTGACAGGGCAGAATGAGCAGTTCTTC. Its protein is CASSSLTGQNEQFF.

The chain couples TRBV4-3 to TRBJ2-7; 9 bases fit TRBD1. The germline gives CDR1 LGHNA, CDR2 YSLEER. The CDR3 is 15 residues long. Unmatched junction bases numbered 4, after V lost 3 bases and J lost 1 base. The CDR3 DNA sequence: TGCGCCAGCAGCCACCAACAGGGGGCTTCCTACGAGCAGTACTTC. This encodes CASSHQQGASYEQYF.

As concerns this clone: The sample has other DNA sequences that encode this CDR3 too. The V and J genes are TRBV5-1 and TRBJ2-7, with 7 bases matching TRBD1. Per germline, CDR1 SGHRS and CDR2 YFSETQ. The CDR3 is made up of 13 amino acids. The junction had 5 bases not matched to a gene; V was cut back by 4 bases and J by 4 bases. The chain's CDR3 is CASSLGTVYEQYF. CDR3 DNA: TGCGCCAGCAGCCTCGGGACAGTTTACGAGCAGTACTTC.

This clone was seen more than once but under ten times. At one of its ends the junction is not consistent with the germline gene, which may arise from a read error. The V call is TRBV15, the J call TRBJ2-4; D unclear. The CDR3 is made up of 9 amino acids. Germline V gene sequence: CDR1 LNHNV, CDR2 YYDKDF (reference sequence). The CDR3 DNA follows: TGTGCCACCGGAAAAGCCCTCTTCTTC. This encodes CATGKALFF.

Points on this clone: The limits of the CDR3 on the DNA are not certain, so only TCRdb's listed CDR3 is given. The chain carries TRBV11-2 and TRBJ2-1. The CDR3 spans 13 amino acids, including both terminal residues. Germline V lookup: CDR1 SGHAT, CDR2 FQNNGV. The CDR3 loop reads CASSFLGMGEQFF.

This sequence joins TRBV15 and TRBJ2-7; D possibly corresponds to TRBD2 (6 bases). The CDR3 sequence is 18 residues long. CDR1 is LNHNV, CDR2 YYDKDF, per germline (reference sequence). V shed 5 bases and J shed 6 bases, with 29 bases lying between them. The CDR3 protein is CATSSPQSEGYQEGEQYF. As DNA, the CDR3 is TGTGCCACCAGCTCCCCTCAATCAGAGGGCTATCAGGAGGGCGAGCAGTACTTC.

The V gene is TRBV28, the J gene TRBJ1-4; no firm D call. V was cut by 4 bases and J by 3 bases, with 12 bases left in between. Germline V gene data show CDR1 as MDHEN and CDR2 as SYDVKM. The CDR3 loop spans 15 amino acids. Here the CDR3 reads CASSSEGSANEKLFF. CDR3 DNA sequence: TGTGCCAGCAGTTCCGAAGGGTCGGCTAATGAAAAACTGTTTTTT.

The CDR3 loop is CASSLAPQALEAFF. CDR3 nucleotide sequence: TGCGCCAGCAGCCTGGCCCCCCAAGCCCTTGAAGCTTTCTTT. V and J are TRBV5-1 and TRBJ1-1; D unclear. Germline CDR1 SGHRS, CDR2 YFSETQ. With 4 bases removed from V and 7 bases from J, the gap between germline ends came to 17 bases. The CDR3 loop spans 14 amino acids.

The sample holds a few counts of this clone. The chain is built from TRBV6-1 and TRBJ2-1; no reliable D call. CDR3 length: 16 amino acids. The germline CDR1 and CDR2 sequences are MNHNS and SASEGT. V shed 2 bases and J shed 0 bases, with 11 bases lying between them. The chain's CDR3 is CASSEFSTSSYNEQFF. DNA of the CDR3: TGTGCCAGCAGTGAATTTTCTACGAGCTCCTACAATGAGCAGTTCTTC.

This clone was counted only a few times. The chain employs TRBV25-1 and TRBJ2-7; D is perhaps TRBD2 (6 bases). CDR1 is MGHDK, CDR2 SYGVNS, per germline. The V and J ends lost 5 bases and 6 bases respectively, with 11 bases between them. The CDR3 has 12 residues. CDR3 in amino acids: CASSSRRAEQYF. In DNA form, the CDR3 reads TGTGCCAGCAGTTCGAGGAGGGCCGAGCAGTACTTC.

The V and J genes are TRBV9 and TRBJ2-1; TRBD1 is a possible D gene (7 bases). V was cut by 0 bases and J by 8 bases, with 12 bases left in between. CDR3 length: 14 amino acids. CDR1 and CDR2 (germline): SGDLS, YYNGEE. CDR3 sequence reads: CASSVVQGGHEQFF. The CDR3 region has the DNA TGTGCCAGCAGCGTAGTCCAGGGGGGTCATGAGCAGTTCTTC.

The V and J genes are TRBV7-2 and TRBJ1-4, with D tentatively TRBD1 (5 bases). Germline CDR1 and CDR2: SGHTA and FQGNSA. The CDR3 length is 14 residues. V lost 6 bases and J 4 bases, leaving 12 bases between the germline ends. CDR3 protein: CASRISRDNEKLFF. In DNA, the CDR3 is TGTGCCAGCAGGATAAGCAGGGATAATGAAAAACTGTTTTTT.

A few counts support this clone. The chain carries TRBV25-1 and TRBJ2-3, with 8 bases aligning to TRBD2. V was clipped by 4 bases and J by 0 bases; unmatched bases: 6. In germline, CDR1 is MGHDK, CDR2 SYGVNS. This CDR3 comprises 16 residues. CDR3 residues: CASSAYSGVSTDTQYF. The CDR3 DNA reads TGTGCCAGCAGTGCCTATAGCGGGGTTAGCACAGATACGCAGTATTTT.

This chain links TRBV7-6 with TRBJ1-1; D perhaps matches TRBD1 (6 bases). Germline CDR1 and CDR2: SGHVS and FNYEAQ. The CDR3 is made up of 14 amino acids. The V end lost 5 bases, the J end lost 1 base, and 11 bases lay between the germline ends. CDR3 in DNA: TGTGCCAGCAGCAGACAGGCCTGGAACACTGAAGCTTTCTTT. Translating gives CASSRQAWNTEAFF.

Only a few counts were recorded for this clone. The chain joins TRBV27 to TRBJ2-5, with D perhaps matching TRBD1 (6 bases). Trimming removed 3 bases from V and 3 bases from J, with 11 bases in between. The germline V gene encodes CDR1 MNHEY and CDR2 SMNVEV (reference sequence). The CDR3 contains 14 residues. CDR3 residues: CASSFWAGEETQYF. CDR3 bases: TGTGCCAGCAGTTTCTGGGCAGGGGAAGAGACCCAGTACTTC.

V gene TRBV7-2 combines with J gene TRBJ1-1; a possible D gene is TRBD1 (5 bases). The V end was cut by 2 bases, the J end by 4 bases, with 8 bases between. Germline V CDR1 and CDR2: SGHTA, FQGNSA. This CDR3 is 13 amino acids long. CDR3 in amino acids: CASSLSGGTEAFF. CDR3 nucleotide sequence: TGTGCCAGCAGCTTATCCGGGGGCACTGAAGCTTTCTTT.

This clone has a handful of counts. The chain links TRBV5-4 to TRBJ2-2; D is ambiguous. V lost 4 bases, J lost 6 bases, and 7 bases lay in between. This CDR3 contains 12 residues. Germline lookup yields CDR1 SGHNT and CDR2 YYREEE (reference sequence). In DNA form, the CDR3 reads TGTGCCAGCAGCCCAACAGCCGGGGAGCTGTTTTTT. This codes for CASSPTAGELFF. Full variable domain (missing parts from reference TRBV5-4 and TRBJ2-2): ETGVTQSPTHLIKTRGQQVTLRCSSQSGHNTVSWYQQALGQGPQFIFQYYREEENGRGNFPPRFSGLQFPNYSSELNVNALELDDSALYLCASSPTAGELFFGEGSRLTVL.

This chain uses TRBV14 with TRBJ2-7; D is undetermined. The V and J ends lost 9 bases and 6 bases respectively, with 21 bases between them. This CDR3 has 14 amino acids. Looked up from germline, CDR1 is SGHDN and CDR2 is FVKESK. CDR3 nucleotides: TGTGCCAGTTCGAAGACCGGGCCCAAGGGCGAGCAGTACTTC. Amino acids: CASSKTGPKGEQYF.

The V and J genes are TRBV27 and TRBJ2-1, with 7 bases identical to TRBD2. The ends lost 5 bases at V and 5 bases at J; junction bases unmatched: 12. The CDR3 totals 16 residues. Germline loops: CDR1 MNHEY, CDR2 SMNVEV (reference sequence). The CDR3 coding sequence is TGTGCCAGCAGTAACAGCCTAGCGGCAGGCCACAATGAGCAGTTCTTC. Translation: CASSNSLAAGHNEQFF.

This clone occurred a few times. This sample includes further DNA sequences coding for the same CDR3. V is TRBV7-2 and J is TRBJ2-5; D may be TRBD2 (5 bases). The CDR3 has 14 residues. V was pared by 3 bases and J by 1 base, with 9 bases between. The germline V gene has CDR1 SGHTA and CDR2 FQGNSA. The CDR3 protein is CASSLAGLQETQYF. CDR3 DNA: TGTGCCAGCAGCTTGGCAGGACTCCAAGAGACCCAGTACTTC.

A few counts support this clone. An end of the junction differs from the germline gene, which may be a read error. V gene TRBV11-2 combines with J gene TRBJ2-7; 10 nucleotides align to TRBD2. Germline CDR1 SGHAT, CDR2 FQNNGV. The CDR3 sequence is 14 residues long. The CDR3 DNA sequence: TGTGCCAGCACCGTTAGCGGGAGGTCCTCCGAGCAGTACTTC. Its protein product is CASTVSGRSSEQYF. The variable domain in full, with the rest retrieved from reference TRBV11-2 and TRBJ2-7, is EAGVAQSPRYKIIEKRQSVAFWCNPISGHATLYWYQQILGQGPKLLIQFQNNGVVDDSQLPKDRFSAERLKGVDSTLKIQPAKLEDSAVYLCASTVSGRSSEQYFGPGTRLTVT.

This clone was picked up a small number of times. The junction departs from the called germline gene at one end, perhaps through a read error. The chain uses TRBV7-2 and TRBJ2-2; D is undetermined. The CDR3 covers 15 residues. Germline CDR1 and CDR2: SGHTA and FQGNSA. The CDR3 here is CASSLVSSQTGELFF. For the CDR3, the DNA is TGTGCCAGCAGTTTAGTCTCTAGTCAAACCGGGGAGCTGTTTTTT.